This T cell receptor (beta chain) was obtained from a study of CD8+ T cells in alopecia areata. V lost 3 bases to trimming and J lost 4 bases; unmatched junction nucleotides: 9. CDR3 size: 16 residues. Germline V gene lookup returns CDR1 ENHRY and CDR2 SYGVKD. Treatment of the sample: oral pan-JAK inhibitor, 5-10 mg twice daily. In each case, RNA was isolated and then reverse transcribed into cDNA as the sequencing template. Profiling relied on immunoSEQ multiplex PCR, and the TCRdb table lists in-frame clones only, not all of them. The sample consists of around 120,000 clones, over 60% of them appearing once.

The sample here was CD4+ T cells sorted from blood, taken at week 4, from a patient treated with tofacitinib. The clonotype originates from a human donor with alopecia areata. V and J are TRBV10-3 and TRBJ2-3; 8 bases line up with TRBD2. The CDR3 DNA sequence: TGTGCCATCAGTGAACAGGCAAGCGGGGGTGCAGATACGCAGTATTTT. Translated: CAISEQASGGADTQYF.